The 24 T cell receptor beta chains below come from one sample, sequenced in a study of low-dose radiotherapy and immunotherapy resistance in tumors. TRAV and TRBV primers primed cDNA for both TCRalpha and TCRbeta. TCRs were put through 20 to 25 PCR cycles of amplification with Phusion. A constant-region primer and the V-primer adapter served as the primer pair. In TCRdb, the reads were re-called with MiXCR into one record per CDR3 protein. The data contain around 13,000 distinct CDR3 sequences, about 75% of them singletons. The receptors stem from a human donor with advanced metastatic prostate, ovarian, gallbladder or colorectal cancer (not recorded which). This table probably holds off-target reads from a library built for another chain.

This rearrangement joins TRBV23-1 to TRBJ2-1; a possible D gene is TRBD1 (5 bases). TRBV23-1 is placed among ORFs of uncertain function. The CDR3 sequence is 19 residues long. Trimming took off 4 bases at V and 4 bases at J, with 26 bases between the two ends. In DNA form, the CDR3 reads TGCGCCAGCAGTCCCGACCCTTGCCAAGGGGCAGGAGTATACAATGAGCAGTTCTTC. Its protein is CASSPDPCQGAGVYNEQFF.

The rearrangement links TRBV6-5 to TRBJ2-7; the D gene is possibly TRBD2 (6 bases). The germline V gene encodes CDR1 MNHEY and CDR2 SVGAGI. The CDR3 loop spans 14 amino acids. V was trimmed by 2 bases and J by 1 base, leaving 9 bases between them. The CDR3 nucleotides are TGTGCCAGCAGTTACGGAGGGAATTCCTACGAGCAGTACTTC. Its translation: CASSYGGNSYEQYF.

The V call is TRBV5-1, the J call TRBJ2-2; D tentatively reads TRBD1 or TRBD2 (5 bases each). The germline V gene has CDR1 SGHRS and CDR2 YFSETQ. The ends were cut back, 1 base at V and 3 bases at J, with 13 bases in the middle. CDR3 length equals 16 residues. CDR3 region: CASSLYRDLYTGELFF. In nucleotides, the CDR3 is TGCGCCAGCAGCTTGTATCGGGACCTCTACACCGGGGAGCTGTTTTTT.

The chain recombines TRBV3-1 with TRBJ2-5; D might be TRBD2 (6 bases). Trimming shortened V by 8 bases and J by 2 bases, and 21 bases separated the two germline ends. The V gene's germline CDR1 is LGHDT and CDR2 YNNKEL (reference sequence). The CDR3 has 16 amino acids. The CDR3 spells CASQTALGGPQETQYF. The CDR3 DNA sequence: TGTGCCAGCCAGACCGCTCTCGGGGGTCCACAAGAGACCCAGTACTTC.

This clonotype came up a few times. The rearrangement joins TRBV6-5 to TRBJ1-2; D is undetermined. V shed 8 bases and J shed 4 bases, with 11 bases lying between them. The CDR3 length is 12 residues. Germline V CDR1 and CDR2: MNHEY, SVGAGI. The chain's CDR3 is CASGEGGYGYTF. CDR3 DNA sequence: TGTGCCAGCGGGGAGGGAGGCTATGGCTACACCTTC.

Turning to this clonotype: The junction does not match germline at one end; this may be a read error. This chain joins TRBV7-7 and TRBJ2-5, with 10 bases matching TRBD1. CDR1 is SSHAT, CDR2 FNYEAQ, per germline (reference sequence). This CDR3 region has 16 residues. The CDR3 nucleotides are TGTGCTAGCAGCCTCTCGCCGGGACAGGGGAAAGAGACCCAGTACTTC. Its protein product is CASSLSPGQGKETQYF.

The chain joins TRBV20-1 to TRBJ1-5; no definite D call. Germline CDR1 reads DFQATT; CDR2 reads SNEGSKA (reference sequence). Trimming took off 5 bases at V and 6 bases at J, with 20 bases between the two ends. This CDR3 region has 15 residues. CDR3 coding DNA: TGCAGTGCTGTAGATGGCCCGGGGATATTTCAGCCCCAGCATTTT. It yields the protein CSAVDGPGIFQPQHF.

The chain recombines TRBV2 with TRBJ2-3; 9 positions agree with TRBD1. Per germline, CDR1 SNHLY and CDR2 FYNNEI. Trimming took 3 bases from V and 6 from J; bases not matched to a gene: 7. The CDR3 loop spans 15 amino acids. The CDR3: CASSDTTGGRDTQYF. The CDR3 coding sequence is TGTGCCAGCAGTGATACGACAGGGGGTCGGGATACGCAGTATTTT.

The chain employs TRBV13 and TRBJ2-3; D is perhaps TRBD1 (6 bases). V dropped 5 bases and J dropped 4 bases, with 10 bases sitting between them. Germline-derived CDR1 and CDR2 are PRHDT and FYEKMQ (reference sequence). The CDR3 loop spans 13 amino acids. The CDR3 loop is CASSQQGSDTQYF. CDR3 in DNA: TGTGCCAGCAGCCAACAGGGTTCAGATACGCAGTATTTT.

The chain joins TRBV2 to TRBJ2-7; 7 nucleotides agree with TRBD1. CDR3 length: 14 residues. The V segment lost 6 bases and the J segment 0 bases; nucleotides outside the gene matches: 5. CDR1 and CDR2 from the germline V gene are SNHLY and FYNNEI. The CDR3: CASSKTGFSYEQYF. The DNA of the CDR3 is TGTGCCAGCAGCAAGACAGGGTTCTCCTACGAGCAGTACTTC.

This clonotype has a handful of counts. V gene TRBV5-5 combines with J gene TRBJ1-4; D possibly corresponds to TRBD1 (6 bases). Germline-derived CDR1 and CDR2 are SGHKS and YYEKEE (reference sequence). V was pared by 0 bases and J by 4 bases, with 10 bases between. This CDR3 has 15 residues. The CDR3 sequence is CASSLGTANNEKLFF. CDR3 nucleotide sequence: TGTGCCAGCAGCTTGGGGACAGCCAATAATGAAAAACTGTTTTTT.

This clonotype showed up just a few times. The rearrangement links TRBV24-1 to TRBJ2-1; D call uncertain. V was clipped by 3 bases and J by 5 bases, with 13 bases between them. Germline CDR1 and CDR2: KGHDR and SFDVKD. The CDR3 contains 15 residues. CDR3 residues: CATSDVGPNDNEQFF. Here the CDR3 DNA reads TGTGCCACCAGTGATGTGGGCCCGAACGACAATGAGCAGTTCTTC.

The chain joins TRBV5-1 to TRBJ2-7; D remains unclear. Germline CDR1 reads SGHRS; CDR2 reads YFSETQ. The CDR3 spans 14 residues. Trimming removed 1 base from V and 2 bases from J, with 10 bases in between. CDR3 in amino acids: CASSLNSNPYEQYF. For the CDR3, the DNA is TGCGCCAGCAGCTTGAATTCAAACCCCTACGAGCAGTACTTC.

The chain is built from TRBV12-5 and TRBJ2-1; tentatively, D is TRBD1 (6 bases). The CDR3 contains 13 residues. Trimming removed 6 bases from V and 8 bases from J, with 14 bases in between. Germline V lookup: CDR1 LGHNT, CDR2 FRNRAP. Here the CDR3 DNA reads TGTGCTAGTGGACCCCGGGCAGGGGATGAGCAGTTCTTC. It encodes CASGPRAGDEQFF.

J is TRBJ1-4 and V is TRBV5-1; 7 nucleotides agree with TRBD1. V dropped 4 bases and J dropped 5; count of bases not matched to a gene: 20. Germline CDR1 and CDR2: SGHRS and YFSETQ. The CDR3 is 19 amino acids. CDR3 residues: CASSPGSLNGQVTNEKLFF. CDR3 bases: TGCGCCAGCAGCCCCGGATCCCTAAACGGACAGGTCACGAATGAAAAACTGTTTTTT.

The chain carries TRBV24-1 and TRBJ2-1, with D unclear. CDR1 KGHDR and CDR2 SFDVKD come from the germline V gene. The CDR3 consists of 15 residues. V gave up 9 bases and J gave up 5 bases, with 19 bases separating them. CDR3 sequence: CATPRWRAHDNEQFF. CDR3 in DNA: TGTGCCACCCCCCGGTGGCGCGCGCACGACAATGAGCAGTTCTTC.

CDR3 coding DNA: TGCGCCAGCAGCTCCCCCCGGGGCAGCTCCTACAATGAGCAGTTCTTC. Translating gives CASSSPRGSSYNEQFF. This chain links TRBV5-1 with TRBJ2-1, with D perhaps matching TRBD1 or TRBD2 (5 bases each). The CDR3 contains 16 residues. V lost 3 bases and J 0 bases, leaving 13 bases between the germline ends. CDR1 SGHRS and CDR2 YFSETQ come from the germline V gene.

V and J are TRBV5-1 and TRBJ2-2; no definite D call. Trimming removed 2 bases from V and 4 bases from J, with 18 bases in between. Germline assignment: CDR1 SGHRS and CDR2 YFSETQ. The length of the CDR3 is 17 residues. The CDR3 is CASSLALQGAATGELFF. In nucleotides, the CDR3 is TGCGCCAGCAGCTTAGCCCTACAAGGCGCTGCCACCGGGGAGCTGTTTTTT.

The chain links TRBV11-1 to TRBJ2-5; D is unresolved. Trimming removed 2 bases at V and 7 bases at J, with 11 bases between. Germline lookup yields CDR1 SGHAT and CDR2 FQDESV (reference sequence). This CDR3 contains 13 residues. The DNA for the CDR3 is TGTGCCAGCAGCTTATGGGCAGAAGCGACCCAGTACTTC. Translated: CASSLWAEATQYF.

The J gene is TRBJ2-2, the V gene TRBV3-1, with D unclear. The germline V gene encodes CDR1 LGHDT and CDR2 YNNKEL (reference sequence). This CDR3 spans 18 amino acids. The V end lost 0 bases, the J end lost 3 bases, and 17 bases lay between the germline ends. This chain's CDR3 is CASSQDRLSRLYTGELFF. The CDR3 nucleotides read TGTGCCAGCAGCCAAGACCGCCTGAGCCGTCTTTACACCGGGGAGCTGTTTTTT. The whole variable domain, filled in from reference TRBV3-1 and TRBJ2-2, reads DTAVSQTPKYLVTQMGNDKSIKCEQNLGHDTMYWYKQDSKKFLKIMFSYNNKELIINETVPNRFSPKSPDKAHLNLHINSLELGDSAVYFCASSQDRLSRLYTGELFFGEGSRLTVL.

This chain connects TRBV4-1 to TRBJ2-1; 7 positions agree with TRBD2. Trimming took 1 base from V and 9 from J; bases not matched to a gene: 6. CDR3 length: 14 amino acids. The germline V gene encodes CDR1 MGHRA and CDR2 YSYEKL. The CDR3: CASSQALLAVEQFF. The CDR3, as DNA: TGCGCCAGCAGCCAAGCCCTCCTAGCGGTTGAGCAGTTCTTC.

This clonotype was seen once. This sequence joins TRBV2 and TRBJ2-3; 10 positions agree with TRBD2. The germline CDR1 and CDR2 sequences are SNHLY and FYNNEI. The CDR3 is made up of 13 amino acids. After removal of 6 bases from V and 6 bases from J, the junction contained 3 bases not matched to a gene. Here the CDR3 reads CASRLAGADTQYF. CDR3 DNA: TGTGCCAGCAGGCTAGCGGGGGCTGATACGCAGTATTTT.

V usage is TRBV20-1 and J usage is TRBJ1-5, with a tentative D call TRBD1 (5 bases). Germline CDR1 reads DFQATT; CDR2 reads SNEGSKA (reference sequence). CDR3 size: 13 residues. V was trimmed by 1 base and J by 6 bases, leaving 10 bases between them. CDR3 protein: CSARVDRGQPQHF. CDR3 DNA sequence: TGCAGTGCTAGAGTTGATAGGGGTCAGCCCCAGCATTTT.

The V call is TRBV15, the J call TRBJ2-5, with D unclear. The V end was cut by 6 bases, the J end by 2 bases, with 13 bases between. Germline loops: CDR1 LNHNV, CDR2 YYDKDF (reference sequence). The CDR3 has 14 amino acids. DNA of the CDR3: TGTGCCACCAGTCAAGATCACTATCAAGAGACCCAGTACTTC. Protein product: CATSQDHYQETQYF.